This T cell receptor (beta chain) was retrieved from a study of blood T cell repertoires in COVID-19. Original processing methods: Nucleated cell counts were estimated from reference gene primer amplification. Libraries were prepared by immunoSEQ multiplex PCR; TCRdb keeps only in-frame clonotypes and omits some of them. Clonal size and the V and J genes are those of that table, whereas D and trimming came from the DNA. The data hold about 100,000 clones, with about 90% observed a single time. There are 15 residues in the CDR3. The ends were cut back, 3 bases at V and 1 base at J, with 12 bases in the middle. Germline CDR1 LNHDA, CDR2 SQIVND (reference sequence).

The TCR sequence derives from a human donor with COVID-19, enrolled during active disease. The donor label of this sample is uncertain. The sequenced material came from peripheral blood. The V and J genes are TRBV19 and TRBJ1-1, with TRBD1 as a possible D gene (5 bases). CDR3 loop: CASSMMATANTEAFF. The CDR3 nucleotides are TGTGCCAGTAGTATGATGGCGACAGCGAACACTGAAGCTTTCTTT.